Each of the 17 T cell receptor beta chains below was sequenced from the same sample in a study of T cells in Graves' hyperthyroidism and ophthalmopathy. RNA transcripts served as the template for amplifying TCR beta CDR3 regions. The HTBI set primed first-round TCR CDR3 RT-PCR. TCRdb fed the multiplex PCR reads into MiXCR, producing one record per CDR3 protein. The table lists around 350,000 distinct CDR3 sequences, 15% to 20% of them singletons. Sample: blood. These receptors originate from a young woman with Graves' hyperthyroidism.

This clonotype was counted only a few times. Written as DNA, the CDR3 is TGCAGTGCTGAGATTACCGGGGCCTTCAGTGAAGGAAACACCATATATTTT. Protein: CSAEITGAFSEGNTIYF. The chain combines TRBV20-1 with TRBJ1-3; perhaps TRBD1 as D (5 bases). CDR1 is DFQATT, CDR2 SNEGSKA, per germline (reference sequence). V lost 5 bases and J lost 4, with 24 bases in between. CDR3 length: 17 residues.

This clonotype was counted a few times. The chain links TRBV7-2 to TRBJ2-2, with 9 positions matching TRBD2. Germline CDR1 reads SGHTA; CDR2 reads FQGNSA. Trimming at V came to 3 bases and at J to 6 bases, leaving 5 bases not matched to a gene. The CDR3 is made up of 15 amino acids. Here the CDR3 reads CASSLGGGEPGELFF. CDR3 bases: TGTGCCAGCAGCTTGGGCGGGGGGGAGCCCGGGGAGCTGTTTTTT.

This clonotype was picked up many times. This chain links TRBV12-3 or TRBV12-4 with TRBJ2-7; possibly TRBD2 for D (5 bases). The CDR3 loop spans 11 amino acids. Trimming pared 4 bases from V and 6 bases from J, leaving 7 bases between. CDR3 sequence reads: CASSSRAEQYF. CDR3 coding DNA: TGTGCCAGCAGTTCGAGGGCCGAGCAGTACTTC.

CDR3 sequence: CSARDQRVTGREQYF. CDR3 sequence (DNA): TGCAGTGCTAGAGATCAGCGGGTGACAGGGAGGGAGCAGTACTTC. This chain joins TRBV20-1 and TRBJ2-7; D possibly corresponds to TRBD1 (7 bases). There are 15 residues in the CDR3. Trimming took 0 bases from V and 7 from J, leaving 19 bases between them. Germline V gives CDR1 DFQATT, CDR2 SNEGSKA (reference sequence).

This clonotype was counted at least ten times. This chain's CDR3 is CATSRSGQRNQETQYF. The CDR3, as DNA: TGTGCCACCAGCAGGTCAGGACAGAGAAACCAAGAGACCCAGTACTTC. The chain uses TRBV15 and TRBJ2-5, with a possible D match to TRBD1 (6 bases). V lost 3 bases and J lost 0, with 14 bases in between. This CDR3 region has 16 residues. Germline V gene sequence: CDR1 LNHNV, CDR2 YYDKDF (reference sequence).

The V and J genes are TRBV12-3 or TRBV12-4 and TRBJ1-2; tentatively, D is TRBD1 (5 bases). The CDR3 totals 15 residues. V lost 6 bases and J lost 0, with 14 bases in between. The CDR3 region has the DNA TGTGCCAGCAGCCATCTGGGAGGGGCTAACTATGGCTACACCTTC. Translation gives CASSHLGGANYGYTF.

This clonotype was seen ten or more times. The chain links TRBV6-1 to TRBJ1-2; maybe TRBD1 (5 bases). V shed 4 bases and J shed 6 bases, with 18 bases lying between them. The CDR3 has 15 amino acids. Germline CDR1 is MNHNS and CDR2 is SASEGT. In DNA form, the CDR3 reads TGTGCCAGCAGTGCGATCAAATGGACATGGCATGGCTACACCTTC. The encoded protein is CASSAIKWTWHGYTF.

This clonotype was seen at least ten times. The CDR3: CASRTSGGSYEQYF. CDR3 DNA sequence: TGTGCCAGCAGGACTAGCGGGGGCTCCTACGAGCAGTACTTC. The V gene is TRBV12-3 or TRBV12-4, the J gene TRBJ2-7; 12 bases agree with TRBD2. The junction had 0 bases not matched to a gene; V was cut back by 6 bases and J by 0 bases. This CDR3 region has 14 residues.

This clonotype has a handful of counts. The rearrangement uses TRBV4-1 and TRBJ1-2; 9 nucleotides align to TRBD1. The J segment lost 5 bases and the V segment lost 4 bases, leaving 8 bases of the junction unmatched. Germline loops: CDR1 MGHRA, CDR2 YSYEKL. CDR3 length: 15 residues. CDR3 coding DNA: TGCGCCAGCAGCCGCACCCCGGGACAGGGATATGGCTACACCTTC. It translates to CASSRTPGQGYGYTF.

This clonotype has at least ten counts. The chain recombines TRBV15 with TRBJ1-3; TRBD1 might be the D (6 bases). V was clipped by 2 bases and J by 5 bases, with 13 bases between them. The CDR3 covers 15 residues. The germline CDR1 and CDR2 sequences are LNHNV and YYDKDF (reference sequence). CDR3 bases: TGTGCCACCAGCAGAACCGGACAGAGCCGAAACACCATATATTTT. Protein: CATSRTGQSRNTIYF.

This clonotype appeared many times. V and J are TRBV24-1 and TRBJ1-5, with 7 bases lining up with TRBD1. Germline V lookup: CDR1 KGHDR, CDR2 SFDVKD. The junction had 6 bases not matched to a gene; V was cut back by 3 bases and J by 5 bases. This CDR3 has 15 residues. The CDR3 spells CATSDNDRDDQPQHF. Written as DNA, the CDR3 is TGTGCCACCAGTGATAACGACAGGGACGATCAGCCCCAGCATTTT.

Ten or more counts support this clonotype. J is TRBJ2-7 and V is TRBV5-1; D is perhaps TRBD1 (6 bases). This CDR3 is built from 14 residues. CDR1 is SGHRS and CDR2 is YFSETQ in the germline V gene. Between the trimmed V and J ends, which lost 0 bases and 5 bases, there was a span of 12 bases. The CDR3 loop reads CASSLGQVTHEQYF. For the CDR3, the DNA is TGCGCCAGCAGCTTGGGACAGGTGACCCACGAGCAGTACTTC. The whole variable domain, filled in from reference TRBV5-1 and TRBJ2-7, reads KAGVTQTPRYLIKTRGQQVTLSCSPISGHRSVSWYQQTPGQGLQFLFEYFSETQRNKGNFPGRFSGRQFSNSRSEMNVSTLELGDSALYLCASSLGQVTHEQYFGPGTRLTVT.

At least ten counts were recorded for this clonotype. This chain's CDR3 is CSARRGGNQPQHF. CDR3 in DNA: TGCAGTGCTAGACGGGGTGGCAATCAGCCCCAGCATTTT. V gene TRBV20-1 combines with J gene TRBJ1-5, with no clear D. Germline loops: CDR1 DFQATT, CDR2 SNEGSKA (reference sequence). The ends were cut back, 2 bases at V and 2 bases at J, with 7 bases in the middle. This CDR3 is 13 amino acids long.

This clonotype was recorded many times. V gene TRBV6-5 combines with J gene TRBJ1-1, with a tentative D call TRBD1 (5 bases). Germline CDR1 MNHEY, CDR2 SVGAGI. The ends were cut back, 0 bases at V and 7 bases at J, with 12 bases in the middle. The CDR3 totals 14 residues. The CDR3 spells CASSYSVGAVEAFF. In DNA, the CDR3 is TGTGCCAGCAGTTACTCGGTCGGGGCAGTTGAAGCTTTCTTT.

The sample holds a few counts of this clonotype. The chain links TRBV20-1 to TRBJ2-1, with D perhaps TRBD2 (5 bases). The CDR3 has 12 amino acids. CDR1 and CDR2 from the germline V gene are DFQATT and SNEGSKA (reference sequence). V dropped 6 bases and J dropped 9 bases, with 15 bases sitting between them. Here the CDR3 reads CSARGEAREQFF. As DNA, the CDR3 is TGCAGTGCCCGGGGAGAGGCGCGTGAGCAGTTCTTC.

This clonotype was counted only a few times. Given a much more abundant clone one base away, this may be a read error. The conserved final phenylalanine or tryptophan is absent from the CDR3, which likely points to a read error. The chain combines TRBV5-1 with TRBJ1-1, with TRBD1 identical over 10 bases. Germline CDR1 and CDR2: SGHRS and YFSETQ. CDR3 size: 15 residues. Unmatched junction bases numbered 10, after V lost 4 bases and J lost 7 bases. The CDR3 DNA reads TGCGCCAGCAGCGGACGGACAGGGGGATCAGGTGAAGCTTTCCTT. Translation: CASSGRTGGSGEAFL.

This clonotype came up many times. V gene TRBV12-3 or TRBV12-4 combines with J gene TRBJ1-5; D is uncertain. The CDR3 covers 13 residues. Between the trimmed V and J ends, which lost 3 bases and 16 bases, there was a span of 19 bases. For the CDR3, the DNA is TGTGCCAGCAGTTTTATCAGTTTCGGGTTAATCCATTTT. Translating it yields CASSFISFGLIHF.